This T cell receptor beta chain was identified in a study of T-cell memory formation after mild COVID-19 (dated by TCRdb to the early 2020s). About the study as a whole: TCR sequence clusters from the two donors were found to be largely donor specific. T-cell clones expanding and contracting after mild COVID-19 in two donors were tracked by longitudinal TCRalpha and TCRbeta repertoire sequencing. The cohort comprised two young, previously healthy adult volunteers, one female and one male.

There are many counts of this clonotype. The specificity of this receptor is unknown. One base away there is no much larger clone; base qualities are not given. Sequencing was performed on an Illumina NovaSeq 6000. Using 5'RACE with constant-segment primers, TCRalpha and TCRbeta cDNA libraries were constructed, with sample barcodes and unique molecular identifiers added in the process. RNA was extracted from every sample with Trizol reagent. Library amplification was performed in two PCR steps, and a second sample barcode and Illumina TruSeq adapters were introduced in the second step. Libraries were sequenced on an Illumina NovaSeq with 2 x 150 bp paired-end reads. The source study handled its data this way. Demultiplexing of reads and collapsing into UMI-guided consensus sequences were performed with migec v1.2.7. Using mixcr v2.1.11, UMI consensuses were aligned to TRA and TRB V and J templates and then assembled into clonotypes. A clonotype was counted as expanded or contracted only if both edgeR and NoisET called the change significant, with noise models trained on biological replicates. For edgeR calls, the thresholds were a false discovery rate-adjusted p below 0.01 and a log2 fold-change of 1. As an exploratory analysis of dynamics, PCA with hierarchical clustering was applied to max-normalized trajectories of the 1000 most abundant clonotypes. Separately sequenced CD4+ and CD8+ repertoires were used to assign the CD4 or CD8 phenotype of responding clones. TCRdb passed the public sequencing reads through fastp at Q25 and MiXCR, retaining productive beta sequences. Every entry covers one CDR3 protein and lists the most common genes and DNA from its rows. These V and J calls derive from TCRdb rather than the authors' analysis. This sample is represented by tens of thousands of distinct CDR3 sequences; around 9.5% of them were singletons. The ten largest make up more than 0.95% of the sample.

CDR1 and CDR2 are read off the germline V gene as LGHNA and YSLEER. CDR3 length: 16 amino acids, cysteine to phenylalanine. CDR3 DNA is the only sequence kept; it has 48 bases, read in frame from the first base. V is cut back by 2 bases and J by 3 bases, with 3 bases in the junction unmatched. The paper's findings and limits, for the study overall: The second-wave clones that peaked on day 37 were not confirmed to be SARS-CoV-2 specific. Some responding clones were detected in pre-infection memory, which suggested that pre-existing cross-reactive memory T cells had joined the SARS-CoV-2 response. The study covered only a couple of mild cases, and larger cohorts including severe cases with pre-infection samples were considered necessary. Contracting CD4+ clones were found mainly in CM and EM memory subsets, while CD8+ clones were enriched in EMRA. Clones that contracted from day 15 to 85 showed balanced CD4/CD8 phenotypes, whereas a second wave of clones that expanded from day 15 to 37 leaned towards CD4+.

Ficoll-Paque density gradient centrifugation was the method used to isolate PBMCs. This receptor was obtained from a man aged 18 to 35 who had mild COVID-19 (a few samples of this study predate the infection). The sample titles of this study are shuffled in the database, so cell type and time point are left out; the donor was told from shared clones. The sequencing sample was made of PBMCs or a T cell subset sorted from them (not recorded which). In this chain, TRBV4-3 is recombined with TRBJ2-1, with TRBD1 matching 11 junction bases. The bases read TGCGCCAGCAGCCAATTGGGACAGGGGGTCTACAATGAGCAGTTCTTC. Translated, it gives CASSQLGQGVYNEQFF.